The rows below give T cell receptor beta chains drawn from one sample of a study of OX40 agonist ivuxolimab in advanced cancers. Data came from immunoSEQ multiplex PCR; TCRdb stores just in-frame clones and leaves some out. The sample records fewer than 70,000 clones, roughly 85% being singletons. The sample was CD4+ or CD8+ T cells sorted from blood, taken in a trial of the OX40 agonist ivuxolimab. The receptors were sampled from an adult with an advanced solid tumor such as melanoma, head and neck, liver or kidney cancer. Each CDR3 is given with its conserved first and last residue. The D gene is left open where the match is weak. Part of the rows lack a size; the others show once, few, many or a class for expanded clones.

TRBD1,NA,TRBV27,TRBJ2-7,TGTGCCAGCGGACAGGGAGTAATCGGTTTCTACGAGCAGTACTTC,CASGQGVIGFYEQYF
TRBD2,NA,TRBV4-1,TRBJ2-1,TGCGCCAGCTCCGGCGGGAGGAACAATGAGCAGTTCTTC,CASSGGRNNEQFF
NA,few,TRBV28,TRBJ1-4,TGTGCCAGCAGTTTCCAGGAAAAACTGTTTTTT,CASSFQEKLFF
NA,NA,TRBV9,TRBJ1-2,TGTGCCAGCAGCGTTCCGGGGGCATATGGCTACACCTTC,CASSVPGAYGYTF
NA,NA,TRBV5-1,TRBJ2-3,TGCGCCAGCAGCTTGCGGACAGCCACAGATACGCAGTATTTT,CASSLRTATDTQYF
TRBD1,NA,TRBV5-1,TRBJ2-7,TGCGCCAGCAGCCGGGACAGGGGGCAACCGAACTCCTACGAGCAGTACTTC,CASSRDRGQPNSYEQYF
NA,NA,TRBV2,TRBJ2-5,TGTGCCAGTACAAGGGCCATCTCCCAAGAGACCCAGTACTTC,CASTRAISQETQYF
TRBD2,NA,TRBV11-3,TRBJ2-1,TGTGCCAGCAGCTTAGATGGGAGGGGACTAGCGGGGGGAACTAACAATGAGCAGTTCTTC,CASSLDGRGLAGGTNNEQFF
TRBD2,NA,TRBV30,TRBJ2-1,TGTGCACACGCGGGGGGGGACCCCGTTTTGGATGAGCAGTTCTTC,CAHAGGDPVLDEQFF
NA,NA,TRBV10-1,TRBJ2-1,TGCGCCAGCAGTGACAGGGATGATGAGCAGTTCTTC,CASSDRDDEQFF
NA,NA,TRBV5-4,TRBJ1-6,TGTGCCAGCAGCTCCGGGACACGAATCCGCAATTCACCCCTCCACTTT,CASSSGTRIRNSPLHF
TRBD2,medium-sized,TRBV18,TRBJ2-5,TGTGCCAGCTCACGGGGAGGGCGAGAGACCCAGTACTTC,CASSRGGRETQYF
NA,NA,TRBV28,TRBJ1-5,TGTGCCAGCAAGAGGGGGGGCAATCAGCCCCAGCATTTT,CASKRGGNQPQHF
NA,NA,TRBV6-1,TRBJ2-3,TGTGCCAGCAGTGAGGGTCCCTCCACAGATACGCAGTATTTT,CASSEGPSTDTQYF
NA,few,TRBV30,TRBJ1-3,TGTGCCTGGAGTAAATTATCGGCAGCCATCTCTGGAAACACCATATATTTT,CAWSKLSAAISGNTIYF
NA,NA,TRBV28,TRBJ2-7,TGTGCCAGCAGTTTGGGGCTTTACGAGCAGTACTTC,CASSLGLYEQYF
TRBD1,NA,TRBV18,TRBJ2-6,TGTGCCAGCTCACCACCAGTAGGGACAGGTATCTCCTCTGGGGCCAACGTCCTGACTTTC,CASSPPVGTGISSGANVLTF
NA,NA,TRBV10-3,TRBJ2-5,TGTGCCGCGGGCGCGGGATTGGGGTTCGACCAAGAGACCCAGTACTTC,CAAGAGLGFDQETQYF
TRBD2,NA,TRBV20-1,TRBJ2-7,TGCACCGCAGCGGGGGTCTACGAGCAGTACTTC,CTAAGVYEQYF
NA,few,TRBV21-1,TRBJ1-4,TGTGCCAGCAGACGGGACACGAATGAAAAACTGTTTTTT,CASRRDTNEKLFF
NA,NA,TRBV6-6,TRBJ2-5,TGTGCCAGCACCTTTAGCGGACAAGAGACCCAGTACTTC,CASTFSGQETQYF
NA,NA,TRBV6-1,TRBJ1-3,TGTGCCAGCAGCTGGAACTCTGGAAACACCATATATTTT,CASSWNSGNTIYF
TRBD2,NA,TRBV4-2,TRBJ2-5,TGTGCCAGCAGCCAAGCTAGCGGAATCCAAGAGACCCAGTACTTC,CASSQASGIQETQYF
NA,NA,TRBV5-1,TRBJ2-2,TGCGCCAGCAGCTCGCTACCTGACACCGGGGAGCTGTTTTTT,CASSSLPDTGELFF
TRBD1,NA,TRBV7-8,TRBJ1-2,TGTGCCAGCAGCTGGGGGACAGCCGCTAACTATGGCTACACCTTC,CASSWGTAANYGYTF
NA,NA,TRBV27,TRBJ1-3,TGTGCCAGCAGTTCACTGGGGGCGTCTGGAAACACCATATATTTT,CASSSLGASGNTIYF
TRBD1,NA,TRBV28,TRBJ1-2,TGTGCCAGCAGTCCATGGGGCCAGGGGGTCGGCTACACCTTC,CASSPWGQGVGYTF
TRBD2,NA,TRBV7-2,TRBJ2-3,TGTGCCAGCAGCCCGGGGGGGCCCACAGATACGCAGTATTTT,CASSPGGPTDTQYF
NA,NA,TRBV29-1,TRBJ2-5,TGCAGCGTCCAAGGGGGGGGTCGAGAGACCCAGTACTTC,CSVQGGGRETQYF
NA,NA,TRBV6-1,TRBJ2-7,TGTGCCAGCAGTCCCCCAGGGAATAGGAACGAGCAGTACTTC,CASSPPGNRNEQYF
NA,NA,TRBV29-1,TRBJ2-7,TGCAGCGTAGCCAGAGGGCCCCACGAGCAGTACTTC,CSVARGPHEQYF
NA,NA,TRBV19,TRBJ2-1,TGTGCCAGTAGTATACAGGGAGACAATGAGCAGTTCTTC,CASSIQGDNEQFF
NA,NA,TRBV4-3,TRBJ1-5,TGCGCCAGCAGTTTCAGGCAGGGGACTCAGCCCCAGCATTTT,CASSFRQGTQPQHF
NA,NA,TRBV19,TRBJ2-2,TGTGCCAGTAGTATAGACGGCGCCGGGGAGCTGTTTTTT,CASSIDGAGELFF
NA,NA,TRBV9,TRBJ1-1,TGTGCCAGCAGCGTGTTAGGACAAACGAACACTGAAGCTTTCTTT,CASSVLGQTNTEAFF
TRBD2,NA,TRBV5-4,TRBJ2-5,TGTGCCAGCAGCTTAAAGAGTAGCGGGGTTGAGACCCAGTACTTC,CASSLKSSGVETQYF
TRBD2,NA,TRBV7-6,TRBJ2-3,TGTGCCAGCAGCCACCAGGGACTAGCTGCCACAGATACGCAGTATTTT,CASSHQGLAATDTQYF
NA,once,TRBV9,TRBJ2-2,TGTGCCAGCAGCGCCGCAGGCGGGGTGAACACCGGGGAGCTGTTTTTT,CASSAAGGVNTGELFF
NA,once,TRBV18,TRBJ2-2,TGTGCCAGCTCACTGGTGGACTCGACGAACACCGGGGAGCTGTTTTTT,CASSLVDSTNTGELFF
NA,NA,TRBV18,TRBJ1-3,TGTGCCAGCTCACCGGAAGGCAGCTGGGGAGGAAACACCATATATTTT,CASSPEGSWGGNTIYF
NA,NA,TRBV28,TRBJ2-7,TGTGCCAGCAGTTATAGCGGTGGTCACTACGAGCAGTACTTC,CASSYSGGHYEQYF
NA,NA,TRBV7-9,TRBJ2-7,TGTGCCAGCAGCCGAAGAGACGAGCAGTACTTC,CASSRRDEQYF